This T cell receptor beta chain was sequenced during a study of cytomegalovirus exposure and HLA in healthy donors. This clone occurred a few times. The target antigen is unknown. Whole-study findings and limits: A later analysis associated 16,000 or so TCR beta sequences with HLA alleles at a 0.05 false discovery rate. From TCR beta sequences, most subjects' HLA-A and HLA-B alleles were reportedly predicted accurately.

The PCR employed 60 Vbeta primers together with 13 Jbeta primers. Clones were sequenced by immunoSEQ multiplex PCR, and TCRdb holds only the in-frame ones, with some missing. The table has roughly 150,000 clones, roughly 80% seen once. Looked up from germline, CDR1 is MNHNS and CDR2 is SASEGT. The V and J ends lost 5 bases and 2 bases respectively, with 9 bases between them. The length of the CDR3 is 13 residues. The sample was PBMCs. The chain combines TRBV6-1 with TRBJ1-1; no definite D call. The sequence was collected from a man between 18 and 29 years old in good health and CMV-seropositive. CDR3 sequence reads: CASSFADNTEAFF. The CDR3 nucleotides read TGTGCCAGCAGTTTTGCAGATAACACTGAAGCTTTCTTT.